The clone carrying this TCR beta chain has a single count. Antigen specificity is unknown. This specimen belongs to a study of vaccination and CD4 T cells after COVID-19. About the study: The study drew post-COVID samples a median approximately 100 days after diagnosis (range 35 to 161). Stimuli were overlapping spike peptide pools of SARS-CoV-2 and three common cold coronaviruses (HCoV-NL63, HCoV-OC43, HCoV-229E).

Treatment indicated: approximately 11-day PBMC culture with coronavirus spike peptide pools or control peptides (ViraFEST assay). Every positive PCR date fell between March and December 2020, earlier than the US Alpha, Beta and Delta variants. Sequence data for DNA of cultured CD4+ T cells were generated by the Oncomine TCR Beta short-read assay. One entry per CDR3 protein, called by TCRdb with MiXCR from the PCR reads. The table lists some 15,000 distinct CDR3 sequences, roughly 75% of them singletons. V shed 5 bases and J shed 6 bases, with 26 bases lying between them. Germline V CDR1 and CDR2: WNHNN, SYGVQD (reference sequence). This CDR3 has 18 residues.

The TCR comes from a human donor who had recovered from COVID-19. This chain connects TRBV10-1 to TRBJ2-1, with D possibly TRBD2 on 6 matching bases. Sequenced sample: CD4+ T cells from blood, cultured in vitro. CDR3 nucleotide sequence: TGCGCCAGCAGTTCCTCACCTTTTACGGGAGATGTGGGCAATGAGCAGTTCTTC. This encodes CASSSSPFTGDVGNEQFF.